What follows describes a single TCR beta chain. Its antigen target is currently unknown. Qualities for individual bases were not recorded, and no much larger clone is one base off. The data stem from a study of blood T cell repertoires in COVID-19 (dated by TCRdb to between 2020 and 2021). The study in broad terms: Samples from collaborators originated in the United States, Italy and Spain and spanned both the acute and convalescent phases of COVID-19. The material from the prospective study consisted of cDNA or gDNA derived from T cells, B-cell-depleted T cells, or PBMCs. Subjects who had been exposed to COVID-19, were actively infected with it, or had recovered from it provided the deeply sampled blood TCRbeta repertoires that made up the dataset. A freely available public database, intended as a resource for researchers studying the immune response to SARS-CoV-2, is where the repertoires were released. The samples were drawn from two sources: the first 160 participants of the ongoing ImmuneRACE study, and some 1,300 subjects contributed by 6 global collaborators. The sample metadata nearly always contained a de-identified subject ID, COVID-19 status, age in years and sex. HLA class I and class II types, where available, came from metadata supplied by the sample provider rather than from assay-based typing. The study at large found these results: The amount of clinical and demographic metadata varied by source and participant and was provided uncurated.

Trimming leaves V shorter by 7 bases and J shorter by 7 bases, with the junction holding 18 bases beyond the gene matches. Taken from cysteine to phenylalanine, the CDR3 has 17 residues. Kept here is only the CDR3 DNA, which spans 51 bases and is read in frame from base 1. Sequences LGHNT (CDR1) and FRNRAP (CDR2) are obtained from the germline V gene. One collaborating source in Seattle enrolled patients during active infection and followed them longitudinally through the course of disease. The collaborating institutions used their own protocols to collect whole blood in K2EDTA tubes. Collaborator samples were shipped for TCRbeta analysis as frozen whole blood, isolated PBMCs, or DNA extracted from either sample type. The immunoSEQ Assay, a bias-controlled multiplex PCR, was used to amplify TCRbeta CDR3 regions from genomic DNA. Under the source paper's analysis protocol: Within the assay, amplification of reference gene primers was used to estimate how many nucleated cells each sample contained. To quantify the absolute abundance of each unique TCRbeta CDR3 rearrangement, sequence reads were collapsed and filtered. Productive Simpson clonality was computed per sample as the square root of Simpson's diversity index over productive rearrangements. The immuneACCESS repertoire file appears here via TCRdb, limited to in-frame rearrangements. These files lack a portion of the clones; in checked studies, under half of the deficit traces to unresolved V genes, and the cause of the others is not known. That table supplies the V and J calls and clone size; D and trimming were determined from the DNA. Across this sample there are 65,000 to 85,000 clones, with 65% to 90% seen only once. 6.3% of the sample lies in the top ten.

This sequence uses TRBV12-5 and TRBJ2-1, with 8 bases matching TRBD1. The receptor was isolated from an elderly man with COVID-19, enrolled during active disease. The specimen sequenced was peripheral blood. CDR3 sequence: CASAQGARSLAINEQFF. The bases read TGTGCTAGTGCCCAGGGGGCGCGGAGTCTAGCGATAAATGAGCAGTTCTTC.